These 2 T cell receptor beta chains share one sample of origin, sequenced in a study of T-cell memory formation after mild COVID-19 (dated by TCRdb to about 2021). Receptors were amplified or captured by 5' RACE. TCRdb lists the instrument as Illumina NovaSeq 6000. TCRdb redid the processing of the public reads, applying fastp at Q25 and MiXCR, and retained in-frame beta chains. When rows share a CDR3 protein, they turn into one entry using the most common DNA and genes. The sample table contains about 430,000 distinct CDR3 sequences; only one count was recorded for 24% of them. Of the sample, around 9.5% is held by the ten largest clones. Sample: PBMCs or a T cell subset sorted from them (not recorded which). The receptors originated from an adult woman who had mild COVID-19 (a few samples of this study predate the infection). The sample titles of this study are shuffled in the database, so cell type and time point are left out; the donor was told from shared clones.

The chain combines TRBV3-1 with TRBJ2-3, with 9 bases identical to TRBD1. Germline CDR1 LGHDT, CDR2 YNNKEL (reference sequence). There are 13 residues in the CDR3. Germline trimming cut 5 bases from V and 6 bases from J; bases unmatched to any gene: 3. The CDR3 here is CASSTGGRDTQYF. The CDR3, as DNA: TGTGCCAGCAGCACAGGGGGCAGGGATACGCAGTATTTT.

This clonotype showed up many times. V and J are TRBV5-1 and TRBJ2-5; D ambiguous. The CDR3 consists of 11 residues. Germline V gene data show CDR1 as SGHRS and CDR2 as YFSETQ. V lost 4 bases to trimming and J lost 3 bases, with 4 bases between them. Here the CDR3 reads CASSTEETQYF. CDR3 in DNA: TGCGCCAGCAGCACCGAAGAGACCCAGTACTTC.